Listed below are T cell receptor beta chains from one sample, sequenced in a study of metastatic and nonmetastatic thyroid tumors. TCRdb re-called the PCR reads through MiXCR. Among more than 20,000 clones listed, around 30% were seen once. Specimen: tumor tissue. All receptors come from a female donor with papillary thyroid cancer or a benign thyroid nodule (not recorded which). Some clones in this sample may be carry-over from other donors' samples. The CDR3 runs from the conserved cysteine through the conserved F or W. D genes are given only for firm matches. Size values are once, few and many counts, or a class for expanded clones, and some rows have none.

D: .; size: .; J: TRBJ1-2; V: TRBV3-1; DNA: TGTGCCAGCAGCCGAAGGGGGGGTTCTAACTATGGCTACACCTTC; CDR3: CASSRRGGSNYGYTF
D: TRBD2; size: .; J: TRBJ2-7; V: TRBV7-2; DNA: TGTGCCAGCAGCTTAGTACTAGCGGCCTACGAGCAGTACTTC; CDR3: CASSLVLAAYEQYF
D: TRBD1; size: .; J: TRBJ1-5; V: TRBV19; DNA: TGTGCCAGTAGTGCCGGGACAGGGGATACTCAGCCCCAGCATTTT; CDR3: CASSAGTGDTQPQHF
D: .; size: many; J: TRBJ1-2; V: TRBV28; DNA: TGTGCCAGCAGTTTATCGCCGGGGACCTATGGCTACACCTTC; CDR3: CASSLSPGTYGYTF
D: .; size: .; J: TRBJ2-3; V: TRBV11-2; DNA: TGTGCCAGCAGCTTCGAATTCGTGGGCAATACGCAGTATTTT; CDR3: CASSFEFVGNTQYF
D: .; size: .; J: TRBJ2-2; V: TRBV7-9; DNA: TGTGCCAGCAGCTTCTACACCACCGGGGAGCTGTTTTTT; CDR3: CASSFYTTGELFF
D: .; size: few; J: TRBJ2-7; V: TRBV19; DNA: TGTGCCAGTAGCCCGGGACCCAGCTCCTACGAGCAGTACTTC; CDR3: CASSPGPSSYEQYF
D: .; size: many; J: TRBJ1-6; V: TRBV5-1; DNA: TGCGCCAGCAGCCCCCGGGAGGGCGGCAATTCACCCCTCCACTTT; CDR3: CASSPREGGNSPLHF
D: .; size: .; J: TRBJ1-1; V: TRBV5-1; DNA: TGCGCCAGCATATACCTCCCGGGACACCATAACACTGAAGCTTTCTTT; CDR3: CASIYLPGHHNTEAFF
D: .; size: .; J: TRBJ2-7; V: TRBV2; DNA: TGTGCCAGCATGGTCAGGGTATCCTACGAGCAGTACTTC; CDR3: CASMVRVSYEQYF
D: .; size: .; J: TRBJ1-1; V: TRBV12-3/TRBV12-4; DNA: TGTGCCAGCAGTTATTGGGGGATGAACACTGAAGCTTTCTTT; CDR3: CASSYWGMNTEAFF
D: TRBD2; size: many; J: TRBJ2-3; V: TRBV10-3; DNA: TGTGCCACCGTGGGGGGGGGGGGCACAGATACGCAGTATTTT; CDR3: CATVGGGGTDTQYF
D: .; size: .; J: TRBJ1-6; V: TRBV6-1; DNA: TGTGCCAGCACCACAGGGAGTGGAAATTCACCCCTCCACTTT; CDR3: CASTTGSGNSPLHF
D: .; size: .; J: TRBJ2-7; V: TRBV6-2/TRBV6-3; DNA: TGCGCCAGCAGTCGAGGCGGGACAGTCAGCGAGCAGTACTTC; CDR3: CASSRGGTVSEQYF
D: .; size: many; J: TRBJ2-3; V: TRBV12-3/TRBV12-4; DNA: TGTGCCAGACTCACAGATACGCAGTATTTT; CDR3: CARLTDTQYF
D: .; size: many; J: TRBJ2-1; V: TRBV18; DNA: TGTGCCAGCTCACCGCAGGCCTCCTACAATGAGCAGTTCTTC; CDR3: CASSPQASYNEQFF
D: .; size: medium-sized; J: TRBJ2-7; V: TRBV11-2; DNA: TGTGCCAGCAGCTTTAGTTGGGCGGGGACGATTTCCGAGCAGTACTTC; CDR3: CASSFSWAGTISEQYF
D: .; size: .; J: TRBJ1-1; V: TRBV30; DNA: TGTGCCCGGACGGGTGGTGACACTGAAGCCTTCTTT; CDR3: CARTGGDTEAFF